A single sample gave rise to the 23 T cell receptor beta chains below, sequenced in a study of cytomegalovirus exposure and HLA in healthy donors. PCR primers comprised 60 Vbeta and 13 Jbeta primers. Produced via immunoSEQ multiplex PCR; TCRdb's table is partial and in-frame only. The sample lists 150,000 to 190,000 clones, 82% occurring once. Material: PBMCs. The receptors were gathered from a woman aged 45 to 65 in good health and CMV-seropositive.

This sequence joins TRBV29-1 and TRBJ1-2; D perhaps matches TRBD1 (5 bases). The CDR3 contains 12 residues. Germline-derived CDR1 and CDR2 are SQVTM and ANQGSEA. V lost 3 bases and J 6 bases, leaving 11 bases between the germline ends. CDR3 bases: TGCAGCGTTGAGGGAGGGGTCGATGGCTACACCTTC. This codes for CSVEGGVDGYTF. The full variable domain, in which reference TRBV29-1 and TRBJ1-2 provide the parts outside the CDR3, is SAVISQKPSRDICQRGTSLTIQCQVDSQVTMMFWYRQQPGQSLTLIATANQGSEATYESGFVIDKFPISRPNLTFSTLTVSNMSPEDSSIYLCSVEGGVDGYTFGSGTRLTVV.

The CDR3 here is CSVAAWRQGGDEQYF. CDR3 coding DNA: TGCAGCGTTGCAGCTTGGAGACAGGGAGGCGACGAGCAGTACTTC. The rearrangement uses TRBV29-1 and TRBJ2-7; possible D gene TRBD1, 7 bases. This CDR3 region has 15 residues. Germline loops: CDR1 SQVTM, CDR2 ANQGSEA. With 4 bases removed from V and 5 bases from J, the gap between germline ends came to 21 bases.

The rearrangement joins TRBV19 to TRBJ1-2, with D perhaps matching TRBD1 (6 bases). V was trimmed by 8 bases and J by 4 bases, leaving 23 bases between them. The CDR3 extends over 16 amino acids. Germline loops: CDR1 LNHDA, CDR2 SQIVND (reference sequence). The CDR3 DNA reads as TGTGCCAGTTCTCTCCCAGGGGTTGGGGGCGCCTATGGCTACACCTTC. Amino acid sequence: CASSLPGVGGAYGYTF.

The chain joins TRBV11-2 to TRBJ2-7; TRBD1 is a possible D gene (6 bases). Germline V gene lookup returns CDR1 SGHAT and CDR2 FQNNGV. V gave up 4 bases and J gave up 4 bases, with 23 bases separating them. The CDR3 loop spans 17 amino acids. The CDR3: CASSWYPLGAGLYEQYF. The CDR3, as DNA: TGTGCCAGCAGCTGGTACCCCTTGGGGGCCGGGCTGTACGAGCAGTACTTC.

The chain couples TRBV6-6 to TRBJ1-5; D remains unclear. This CDR3 has 14 amino acids. Deletions cut 2 bases from V and 3 bases from J, with 8 bases between. Germline-derived CDR1 and CDR2 are MNHNY and SVGAGI (reference sequence). In nucleotides, the CDR3 is TGTGCCAGCAGTTACCTTAATAACAATCAGCCCCAGCATTTT. It codes for CASSYLNNNQPQHF.

The genes are TRBV7-9 and TRBJ2-2; D gene ambiguous. There are 14 residues in the CDR3. V lost 1 base, J lost 3 bases, and 6 bases lay in between. Germline V CDR1 and CDR2: SEHNR, FQNEAQ (reference sequence). For the CDR3, the DNA is TGTGCCAGCAGCTTAGGCCCAGACACCGGGGAGCTGTTTTTT. It is translated as CASSLGPDTGELFF.

The gene calls are TRBV7-6 and TRBJ2-1; 10 nucleotides match TRBD2. Germline CDR1 is SGHVS and CDR2 is FNYEAQ. The CDR3 extends over 20 amino acids. Unmatched junction bases numbered 19, after V lost 4 bases and J lost 4 bases. CDR3 sequence reads: CASSSPRGGAGGTQYNEQFF. Written as DNA, the CDR3 is TGTGCCAGCAGCTCCCCACGGGGGGGAGCGGGGGGGACACAATACAATGAGCAGTTCTTC.

The chain couples TRBV25-1 to TRBJ2-2; D remains ambiguous. The ends were cut back, 1 base at V and 5 bases at J, with 11 bases in the middle. The germline gives CDR1 MGHDK, CDR2 SYGVNS. The CDR3 extends over 15 amino acids. The CDR3 DNA reads TGTGCCAGCAGTGAATCCCGCTTACGGACCGGGGAGCTGTTTTTT. Protein product: CASSESRLRTGELFF.

This chain links TRBV5-1 with TRBJ1-3; 7 bases agree with TRBD1. The CDR3 has 16 amino acids. J was trimmed by 1 base and V by 4 bases; bases with no gene match: 8. Germline CDR1 SGHRS, CDR2 YFSETQ. CDR3 DNA: TGCGCCAGCAGCCCGGACCCGGGACAGTCTGGAAACACCATATATTTT. Encoded protein: CASSPDPGQSGNTIYF.

As to this clone: The junction and the germline gene differ at one end; a read error may be behind it. This chain links TRBV7-7 with TRBJ2-2; 13 bases line up with TRBD2. Per the germline V gene, CDR1 is SSHAT and CDR2 is FNYEAQ (reference sequence). The CDR3 spans 18 residues. The CDR3 is CASSTPRLAGGNTGELFF. For the CDR3, the DNA is TGTGCTAGCAGCACGCCCCGACTAGCGGGGGGCAACACCGGGGAGCTGTTTTTT.

This clone was picked up one time. CDR3 loop: CATRGGRQDGGYTF. CDR3 bases: TGTGCCACACGAGGGGGTAGACAGGACGGCGGCTACACCTTC. This sequence joins TRBV2 and TRBJ1-2; perhaps TRBD1 as D (6 bases). The germline V gene has CDR1 SNHLY and CDR2 FYNNEI. V lost 10 bases and J 8 bases, leaving 23 bases between the germline ends. The CDR3 is 14 amino acids. Full variable domain (rest looked up from reference TRBV2 and TRBJ1-2): EPEVTQTPSHQVTQMGQEVILRCVPISNHLYFYWYRQILGQKVEFLVSFYNNEISEKSEIFDDQFSVERPDGSNFTLKIRSTKLEDSAMYFCATRGGRQDGGYTFGSGTRLTVV.

This clone has only one observation. The DNA for the CDR3 is TGTGCCAGCAGCGCGGACATATCGGTGGACACTGAAGCTTTCTTT. As protein: CASSADISVDTEAFF. The chain employs TRBV9 and TRBJ1-1; D may be TRBD1 (5 bases). This CDR3 contains 15 residues. Trimming shortened V by 3 bases and J by 3 bases, and 15 bases separated the two germline ends. CDR1 is SGDLS, CDR2 YYNGEE, per germline.

The rearrangement uses TRBV9 and TRBJ1-4; TRBD1 aligns across 7 bases. The CDR3 is 14 amino acids. The germline gives CDR1 SGDLS, CDR2 YYNGEE. V shed 5 bases and J 7 bases; nucleotides not matched to a gene: 8. CDR3 DNA sequence: TGTGCCAGCAGTGAGACAGGGTCTAGTGAAAAACTGTTTTTT. It translates to CASSETGSSEKLFF.

V is TRBV7-9 and J is TRBJ2-2; possible D gene TRBD1, 6 bases. The V gene lost 1 base and the J gene lost 7 bases, with 16 bases spanning the gap. From germline, CDR1 is SEHNR and CDR2 FQNEAQ (reference sequence). There are 16 residues in the CDR3. As DNA, the CDR3 is TGTGCCAGCAGCTTAGAGATGCCAGGGGCTAGCGGGGAGCTGTTTTTT. The encoded protein is CASSLEMPGASGELFF. Looking up the rest from reference TRBV7-9 and TRBJ2-2 gives the full variable domain: DTGVSQNPRHKITKRGQNVTFRCDPISEHNRLYWYRQTLGQGPEFLTYFQNEAQLEKSRLLSDRFSAERPKGSFSTLEIQRTEQGDSAMYLCASSLEMPGASGELFFGEGSRLTVL.

The V call is TRBV6-6, the J call TRBJ1-5; possibly TRBD1 for D (5 bases). The germline V gene has CDR1 MNHNY and CDR2 SVGAGI (reference sequence). The germline V and J ends were trimmed by 6 bases and 6 bases, with 9 bases remaining between them. The CDR3 consists of 12 residues. As DNA, the CDR3 is TGTGCCAGCAGCCGGGGGTCTCAGCCCCAGCATTTT. This encodes CASSRGSQPQHF.

V gene TRBV19 combines with J gene TRBJ1-3, with TRBD1 as a possible D gene (5 bases). Looked up from germline, CDR1 is LNHDA and CDR2 is SQIVND (reference sequence). This CDR3 has 16 residues. Trimming stripped 5 bases from V and 2 bases from J, with 16 bases between. The CDR3 nucleotides are TGTGCCAGTAGTCCAACCCCACGGGGGGCTGGAAACACCATATATTTT. It specifies CASSPTPRGAGNTIYF.

The CDR3 sequence is CASQSGRDTEAFF. Here the CDR3 DNA reads TGTGCCAGCCAATCAGGGAGGGACACTGAAGCTTTCTTT. The V and J genes are TRBV18 and TRBJ1-1; D may be TRBD1 (5 bases). CDR1 is KGHSH and CDR2 is LQKENI in the germline V gene. This CDR3 spans 13 amino acids. The V gene lost 8 bases and the J gene lost 3 bases, with 13 bases spanning the gap.

The rearrangement uses TRBV9 and TRBJ2-2, with D possibly TRBD1 on 5 matching bases. Germline values: CDR1 SGDLS, CDR2 YYNGEE. The length of the CDR3 is 13 residues. The V end was cut by 3 bases, the J end by 4 bases, with 7 bases between. CDR3 DNA sequence: TGTGCCAGCAGCGAGCAGGGCACCGGGGAGCTGTTTTTT. Encoded protein: CASSEQGTGELFF.

V and J are TRBV11-2 and TRBJ2-7; 7 bases agree with TRBD1. The CDR3 covers 14 residues. Germline CDR1 is SGHAT and CDR2 is FQNNGV. The V and J ends lost 5 bases and 3 bases, in that order; junction bases with no gene match: 7. The CDR3 coding sequence is TGTGCCAGCAGCCAGGACGGGACAGTCTACGAGCAGTACTTC. It codes for CASSQDGTVYEQYF.

The rearrangement joins TRBV5-1 to TRBJ2-7; the D gene is possibly TRBD1 (6 bases). The CDR3 is made up of 16 amino acids. V lost 2 bases and J lost 3, with 18 bases in between. Germline V gives CDR1 SGHRS, CDR2 YFSETQ. CDR3 amino acids: CASSFQGPSKIYEQYF. The CDR3, as DNA: TGCGCCAGCAGCTTCCAGGGGCCCTCCAAAATCTACGAGCAGTACTTC. The variable domain in full, with the rest retrieved from reference TRBV5-1 and TRBJ2-7, is KAGVTQTPRYLIKTRGQQVTLSCSPISGHRSVSWYQQTPGQGLQFLFEYFSETQRNKGNFPGRFSGRQFSNSRSEMNVSTLELGDSALYLCASSFQGPSKIYEQYFGPGTRLTVT.

The chain uses TRBV21-1 and TRBJ1-2; the D call TRBD1 from the table was never checked on the DNA. TRBV21-1 constitutes a pseudogene. The CDR3 length is 14 residues. CDR3: CASSLKGKERGYTF. The CDR3 region has the DNA TGTGCCAGCAGCCTCAAGGGGAAGGAACGTGGCTACACCTTC.

Concerning this clone itself: This sample also contains other DNA sequences that code for the same CDR3. The chain uses TRBV5-6 and TRBJ1-2, with D perhaps TRBD1 (6 bases). Germline V gives CDR1 SGHDT, CDR2 YYEEEE. CDR3 length: 14 residues. V was trimmed by 0 bases and J by 7 bases, leaving 13 bases between them. CDR3 loop: CASSLVQGSSGYTF. For the CDR3, the DNA is TGTGCCAGCAGCTTGGTCCAGGGGAGTTCTGGCTACACCTTC.

The chain recombines TRBV15 with TRBJ2-7; D unclear. Germline V gene lookup returns CDR1 LNHNV and CDR2 YYDKDF (reference sequence). V was cut by 6 bases and J by 5 bases, with 14 bases left in between. This CDR3 contains 13 residues. CDR3 sequence reads: CATSPRNGDEQYF. The DNA of the CDR3 is TGTGCCACCAGTCCCAGAAACGGAGACGAGCAGTACTTC.